This entry concerns a single T cell receptor beta chain. Mismatch with germline at one junction end may stem from a read error. Unique molecular identifiers were incorporated into the prepared TCRbeta library. TCRdb re-analysed the PCR reads in MiXCR, keeping a single row per CDR3 protein. The table has 200,000 to 250,000 distinct CDR3 sequences, approximately 10% seen once. The data belong to a study of T-cell reconstitution after alpha-beta-depleted transplantation in children. This receptor was identified in a human donor who donated a stem cell graft to a child with acute lymphoblastic leukemia. The sample in question was PBMCs from the stem cell graft donor, obtained from the stem cell graft.

The CDR3 reads CASSPQGSLSTDTQYF. DNA for the CDR3: TGTGCCAGCTCGCCACAGGGGAGCCTTAGCACAGATACGCAGTATTTT. V and J are TRBV18 and TRBJ2-3, with 7 bases identical to TRBD1. This CDR3 contains 16 residues. Germline-derived CDR1 and CDR2 are KGHSH and LQKENI.